This TCR beta chain was sequenced in a study of blood T cells in healthy people across ages. Overall study findings and caveats: TCR beta diversity, measured per million T cells, fell in a roughly linear way with age. Naive T cell percentage strongly correlated with TCR beta diversity.

Sample-barcoded 5' priming and a J-beta primer mix drove a second PCR of 7 to 11 cycles. Every sample gave at least 3 million paired-end reads containing CDR3. One entry per CDR3 protein results from TCRdb running MiXCR on the 5' RACE reads. The table has 1.5 million to 2 million distinct CDR3 sequences, 28% seen once; the top ten hold less than 9.5%. In this sample, this clonotype turned up a few times. Its antigen is unknown. Trimming took 2 bases from V and 12 from J; bases not matched to a gene: 12. The CDR3 extends over 15 amino acids. The germline V gene encodes CDR1 SNHLY and CDR2 FYNNEI. The sequence derives from a woman aged 30 to 39 in good health. V is TRBV2 and J is TRBJ2-1; TRBD1 matches at 8 bases. The sample comprised blood. The CDR3 region is CASSERQGYNEVQFF. CDR3 in DNA: TGTGCCAGCAGTGAAAGACAGGGGTACAATGAAGTGCAGTTCTTC.